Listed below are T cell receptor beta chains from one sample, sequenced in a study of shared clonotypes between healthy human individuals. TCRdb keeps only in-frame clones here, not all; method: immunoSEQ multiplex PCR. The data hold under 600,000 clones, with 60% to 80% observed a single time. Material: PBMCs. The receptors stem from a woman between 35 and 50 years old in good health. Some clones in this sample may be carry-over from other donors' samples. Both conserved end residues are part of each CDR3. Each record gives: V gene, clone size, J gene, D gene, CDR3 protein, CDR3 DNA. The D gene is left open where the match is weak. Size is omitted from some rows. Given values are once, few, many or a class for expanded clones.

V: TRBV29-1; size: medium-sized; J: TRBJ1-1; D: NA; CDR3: CSAYRDKDAEAFF; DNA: TGCAGCGCTTACCGGGACAAGGATGCTGAAGCTTTCTTT
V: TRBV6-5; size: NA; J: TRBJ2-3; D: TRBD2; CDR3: CASSGDYTDTQYF; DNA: TGTGCCAGCAGTGGGGACTACACAGATACGCAGTATTTT
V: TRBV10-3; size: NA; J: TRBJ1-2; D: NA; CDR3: CAISEGRPQTTGYGYTF; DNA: TGTGCCATCAGTGAGGGGCGACCCCAGACTACAGGCTATGGCTACACCTTC
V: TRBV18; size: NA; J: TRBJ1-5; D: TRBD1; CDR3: CASSSQGGNQPQHF; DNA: TGTGCCAGCTCATCACAGGGGGGCAATCAGCCCCAGCATTTT
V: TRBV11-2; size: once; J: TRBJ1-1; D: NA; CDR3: CASSLGLANTEAFF; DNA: TGTGCCAGCAGCTTAGGTTTGGCGAACACTGAAGCTTTCTTT
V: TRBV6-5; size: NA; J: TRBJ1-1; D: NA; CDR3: CASSEAWGGTEAFF; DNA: TGTGCCAGCAGCGAAGCGTGGGGTGGCACTGAAGCTTTCTTT
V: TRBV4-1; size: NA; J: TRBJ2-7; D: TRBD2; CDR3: CASSQRGASGAYEQYF; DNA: TGCGCCAGCAGCCAACGGGGGGCTAGCGGGGCTTACGAGCAGTACTTC
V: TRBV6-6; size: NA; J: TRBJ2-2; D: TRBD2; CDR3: CASTGTSGANTGELFF; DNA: TGTGCCAGCACTGGGACTAGCGGGGCGAACACCGGGGAGCTGTTTTTT
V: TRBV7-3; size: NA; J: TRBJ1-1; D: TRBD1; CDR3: CASSPDRRNGAFF; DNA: TGTGCCAGCAGCCCGGACAGGAGAAATGGGGCTTTCTTT
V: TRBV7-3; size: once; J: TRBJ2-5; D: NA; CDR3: CASSLSPGIERETQYF; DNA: TGTGCCAGCAGCTTATCTCCAGGTATCGAGCGAGAGACCCAGTACTTC
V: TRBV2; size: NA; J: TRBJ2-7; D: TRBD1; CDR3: CASSEGTGTDEQYF; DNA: TGTGCCAGCAGTGAAGGGACAGGGACAGACGAGCAGTACTTC
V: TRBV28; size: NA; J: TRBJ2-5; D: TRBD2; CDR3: CASSFSSGEYQETQYF; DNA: TGTGCCAGCAGTTTTTCTAGCGGAGAGTACCAAGAGACCCAGTACTTC
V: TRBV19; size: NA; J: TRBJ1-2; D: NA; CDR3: CASSIQGWVWGYTF; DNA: TGTGCCAGTAGTATCCAGGGTTGGGTCTGGGGCTACACCTTC
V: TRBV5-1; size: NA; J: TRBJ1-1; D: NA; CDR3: CASSLGGVRGVTEAFF; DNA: TGCGCCAGCAGCTTGGGTGGGGTACGGGGCGTGACTGAAGCTTTCTTT
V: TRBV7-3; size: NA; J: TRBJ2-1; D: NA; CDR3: CASSLTAVSYNEQFF; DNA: TGTGCCAGCAGCTTAACGGCTGTCTCCTACAATGAGCAGTTCTTC
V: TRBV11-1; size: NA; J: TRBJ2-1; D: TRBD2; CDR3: CASSFNFGTSKAEQFF; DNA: TGTGCCAGCAGCTTCAACTTCGGGACTAGCAAGGCTGAGCAGTTCTTC
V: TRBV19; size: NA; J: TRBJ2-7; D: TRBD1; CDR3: CASSQTGAAGEQYF; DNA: TGTGCCAGTAGTCAGACAGGGGCCGCAGGGGAGCAGTACTTC
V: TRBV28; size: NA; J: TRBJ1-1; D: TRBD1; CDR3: CASSLPGGTEAFF; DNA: TGTGCCAGCAGTTTACCAGGGGGCACTGAAGCTTTCTTT
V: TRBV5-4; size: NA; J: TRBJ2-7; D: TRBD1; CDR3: CASSRYGTDLNYEQYF; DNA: TGTGCCAGCAGCCGATACGGGACAGACCTTAACTACGAGCAGTACTTC
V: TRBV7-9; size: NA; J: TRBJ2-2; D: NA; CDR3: CASSLSLTVTGELFF; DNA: TGTGCCAGCAGCCTGAGTCTTACGGTCACCGGGGAGCTGTTTTTT
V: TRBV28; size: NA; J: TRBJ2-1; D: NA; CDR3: CASSLFRPQDNEQFF; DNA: TGTGCCAGCAGTTTATTCAGACCCCAAGACAATGAGCAGTTCTTC